The rows below give T cell receptor beta chains drawn from one sample of a study of T cells expressing NK-cell markers. From the 5' RACE reads, TCRdb lists one entry per CDR3 protein and no DNA. Its table lists around 380,000 distinct CDR3 sequences. The sequencing input was blood T cells: a sorted CD56 or NKG2C T cell subset, CD4+ or CD8+ T cells, or bulk PBMC T cells (not recorded which). The receptors come from a woman aged 50 to 65 in good health. Both conserved end residues are part of each CDR3. Each record gives: V gene, J gene, CDR3 protein.

v_call: TRBV24-1; j_call: TRBJ2-3; cdr3_aa: CATSDRGTGGMHTQYF
v_call: TRBV12-3/TRBV12-4; j_call: TRBJ2-1; cdr3_aa: CASSLSSGSFNEQFF
v_call: TRBV12-3/TRBV12-4; j_call: TRBJ2-5; cdr3_aa: CASSLALQQETQYF
v_call: TRBV5-1; j_call: TRBJ2-2; cdr3_aa: CASTPDRRASGTGELFF
v_call: TRBV24-1; j_call: TRBJ2-5; cdr3_aa: CATSDSHSGPARETQYF
v_call: TRBV20-1; j_call: TRBJ1-3; cdr3_aa: CSARQGGSGNTIYF
v_call: TRBV5-1; j_call: TRBJ2-4; cdr3_aa: CASSEDSWAKNIQYF
v_call: TRBV27; j_call: TRBJ2-7; cdr3_aa: CASSLFGTGAEEQYF
v_call: TRBV7-6; j_call: TRBJ1-1; cdr3_aa: CASSLKTGGHTEAFF
v_call: TRBV10-3; j_call: TRBJ2-7; cdr3_aa: CAISYDAYEQYF
v_call: TRBV12-3/TRBV12-4; j_call: TRBJ2-7; cdr3_aa: CASSQPTVTRAYEQYF
v_call: TRBV21-1; j_call: TRBJ2-6; cdr3_aa: CASTLQGSGANVLTF
v_call: TRBV10-3; j_call: TRBJ2-7; cdr3_aa: CAITKEQDSYEQYF
v_call: TRBV4-2; j_call: TRBJ1-1; cdr3_aa: CASSRIGTDNTEAFF
v_call: TRBV3-1; j_call: TRBJ2-5; cdr3_aa: CASSHFSGGTVETQYF
v_call: TRBV12-3/TRBV12-4; j_call: TRBJ2-5; cdr3_aa: CASSWAWGHRTSGNQETQYF
v_call: TRBV12-3/TRBV12-4; j_call: TRBJ1-2; cdr3_aa: CASSPGTDTLNYGYTF
v_call: TRBV11-3; j_call: TRBJ2-1; cdr3_aa: CASSQGPRNEQFF
v_call: TRBV7-9; j_call: TRBJ2-1; cdr3_aa: CASSHPNGAAREDEQFF
v_call: TRBV19; j_call: TRBJ2-2; cdr3_aa: CASSIVARERGGELFF
v_call: TRBV5-6; j_call: TRBJ2-3; cdr3_aa: CASSFTRDREPPDTQYF
v_call: TRBV12-3/TRBV12-4; j_call: TRBJ2-4; cdr3_aa: CASRAPGAKNIQYF
v_call: TRBV29-1; j_call: TRBJ2-3; cdr3_aa: CSVERGGRGADTQYF
v_call: TRBV6-1; j_call: TRBJ2-6; cdr3_aa: CASSGPVGSGANVLTF
v_call: TRBV29-1; j_call: TRBJ2-3; cdr3_aa: CSVADRPTDTQYF
v_call: TRBV20-1; j_call: TRBJ2-1; cdr3_aa: CSARISGLRYNEQFF
v_call: TRBV7-8; j_call: TRBJ2-3; cdr3_aa: CASSLERRQGSTDTQYF
v_call: TRBV27; j_call: TRBJ2-7; cdr3_aa: CASSLSQTILRPYEQYF
v_call: TRBV18; j_call: TRBJ2-7; cdr3_aa: CASSPKNNRGGTYEQYF
v_call: TRBV20-1; j_call: TRBJ2-7; cdr3_aa: CSAVPRDRGTYEQYF
v_call: TRBV3-1; j_call: TRBJ2-1; cdr3_aa: CASSPSAGGPSYNEQFF
v_call: TRBV27; j_call: TRBJ2-7; cdr3_aa: CASSLRLDYEQYF
v_call: TRBV12-3/TRBV12-4; j_call: TRBJ1-4; cdr3_aa: CASSLTGVGLSEKLFF
v_call: TRBV27; j_call: TRBJ2-7; cdr3_aa: CASSFYPKTGGTYEQYF
v_call: TRBV30; j_call: TRBJ2-3; cdr3_aa: CAWSPMGNTQYF
v_call: TRBV20-1; j_call: TRBJ2-5; cdr3_aa: CSAPSRVDQETQYF
v_call: TRBV12-3/TRBV12-4; j_call: TRBJ2-2; cdr3_aa: CASMWTSGIGGELFF
v_call: TRBV12-3/TRBV12-4; j_call: TRBJ1-6; cdr3_aa: CASSSRDSHSPLHF
v_call: TRBV12-3/TRBV12-4; j_call: TRBJ1-6; cdr3_aa: CASSPGFRNSPLHF
v_call: TRBV4-1; j_call: TRBJ1-5; cdr3_aa: CASSPAPGANQPQHF
v_call: TRBV6-6; j_call: TRBJ2-7; cdr3_aa: CASRGFNDEQYF
v_call: TRBV7-9; j_call: TRBJ1-5; cdr3_aa: CASSLEGTGVNQPQHF
v_call: TRBV30; j_call: TRBJ2-3; cdr3_aa: CAWSTTGRSTDTQYF
v_call: TRBV27; j_call: TRBJ2-7; cdr3_aa: CASSLDFTRSYEQYF
v_call: TRBV18; j_call: TRBJ2-1; cdr3_aa: CASSPRDRFYNEQFF
v_call: TRBV6-5; j_call: TRBJ2-2; cdr3_aa: CASSYSAGDRRLRTGELFF
v_call: TRBV7-2; j_call: TRBJ2-3; cdr3_aa: CASSSPGGSGADTQYF
v_call: TRBV6-5; j_call: TRBJ1-3; cdr3_aa: CASSSGVRQATRNTIYF
v_call: TRBV20-1; j_call: TRBJ2-1; cdr3_aa: CSARDGADWSSYNEQFF
v_call: TRBV5-1; j_call: TRBJ1-1; cdr3_aa: CASSLVPGREAFF
v_call: TRBV6-5; j_call: TRBJ1-1; cdr3_aa: CASSYSQTMNTEAFF
v_call: TRBV10-3; j_call: TRBJ1-5; cdr3_aa: CAIREGQGVNQPQHF
v_call: TRBV28; j_call: TRBJ2-6; cdr3_aa: CVVGSSGANVLTF
v_call: TRBV20-1; j_call: TRBJ2-7; cdr3_aa: CSALRTGASYEQYF
v_call: TRBV12-3/TRBV12-4; j_call: TRBJ2-5; cdr3_aa: CASTPGSGSGGETQYF
v_call: TRBV7-8; j_call: TRBJ1-6; cdr3_aa: CASSPRDLGSPLHF
v_call: TRBV5-1; j_call: TRBJ2-5; cdr3_aa: CASSRFRAVGLAGFQETQYF